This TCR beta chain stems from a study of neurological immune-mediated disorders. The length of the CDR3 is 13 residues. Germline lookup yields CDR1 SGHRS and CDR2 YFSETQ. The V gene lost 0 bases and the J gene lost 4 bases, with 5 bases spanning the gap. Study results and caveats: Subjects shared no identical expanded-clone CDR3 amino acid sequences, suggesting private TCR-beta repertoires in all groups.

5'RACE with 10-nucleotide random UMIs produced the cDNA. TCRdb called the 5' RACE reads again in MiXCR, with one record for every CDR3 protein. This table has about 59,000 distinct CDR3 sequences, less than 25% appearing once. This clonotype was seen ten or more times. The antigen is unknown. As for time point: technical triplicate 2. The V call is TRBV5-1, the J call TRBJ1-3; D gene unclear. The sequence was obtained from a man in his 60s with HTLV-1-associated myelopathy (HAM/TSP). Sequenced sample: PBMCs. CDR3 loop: CASSLDAGNTIYF. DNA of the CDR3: TGCGCCAGCAGCTTGGATGCGGGAAACACCATATATTTT.